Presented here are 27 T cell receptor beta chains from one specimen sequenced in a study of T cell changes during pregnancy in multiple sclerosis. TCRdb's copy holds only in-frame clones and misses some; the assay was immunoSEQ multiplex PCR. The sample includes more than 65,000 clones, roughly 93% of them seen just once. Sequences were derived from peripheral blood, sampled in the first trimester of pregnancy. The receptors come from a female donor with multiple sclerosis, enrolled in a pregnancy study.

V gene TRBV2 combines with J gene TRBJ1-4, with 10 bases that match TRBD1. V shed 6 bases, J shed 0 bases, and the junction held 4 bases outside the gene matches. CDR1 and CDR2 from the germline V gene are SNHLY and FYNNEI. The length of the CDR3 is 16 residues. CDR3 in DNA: TGTGCCAGCAGCCGACAGGGGGCCGCAACTAATGAAAAACTGTTTTTT. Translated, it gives CASSRQGAATNEKLFF.

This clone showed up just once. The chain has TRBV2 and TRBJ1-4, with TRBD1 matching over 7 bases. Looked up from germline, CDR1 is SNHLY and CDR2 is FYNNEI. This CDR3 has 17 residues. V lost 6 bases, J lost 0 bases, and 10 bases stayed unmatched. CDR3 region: CASRPDRVSATNEKLFF. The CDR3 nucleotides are TGTGCCAGCAGGCCCGACAGGGTATCAGCAACTAATGAAAAACTGTTTTTT.

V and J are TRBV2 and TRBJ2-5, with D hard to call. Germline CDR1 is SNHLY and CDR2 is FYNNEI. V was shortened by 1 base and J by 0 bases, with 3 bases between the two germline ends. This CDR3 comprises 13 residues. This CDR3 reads CASSEDYQETQYF. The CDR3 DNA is TGTGCCAGCAGTGAAGACTACCAAGAGACCCAGTACTTC.

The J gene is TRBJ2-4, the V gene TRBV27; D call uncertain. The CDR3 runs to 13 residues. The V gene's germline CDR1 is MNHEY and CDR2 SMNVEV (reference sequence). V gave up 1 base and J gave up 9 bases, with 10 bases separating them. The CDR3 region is CASSLYERSIQYF. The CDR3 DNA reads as TGTGCCAGCAGTTTATACGAGCGTAGCATTCAGTACTTC.

CDR3 bases: TGTGCCAGCATCGGTGAGACCCAGTACTTC. Amino acid sequence: CASIGETQYF. V and J are TRBV2 and TRBJ2-5; D not certain. This CDR3 comprises 10 residues. Germline lookup yields CDR1 SNHLY and CDR2 FYNNEI. Trimming shortened V by 7 bases and J by 5 bases, and 5 bases separated the two germline ends.

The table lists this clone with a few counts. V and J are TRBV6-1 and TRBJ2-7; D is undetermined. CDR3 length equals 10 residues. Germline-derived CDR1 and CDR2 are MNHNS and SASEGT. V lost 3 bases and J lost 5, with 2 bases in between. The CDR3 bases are TGTGCCAGCAGTGATAACGAGCAGTACTTC. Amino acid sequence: CASSDNEQYF.

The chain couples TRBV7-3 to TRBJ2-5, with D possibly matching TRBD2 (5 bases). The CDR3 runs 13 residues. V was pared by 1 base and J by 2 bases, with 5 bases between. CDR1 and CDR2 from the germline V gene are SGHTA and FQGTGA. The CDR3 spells CASSLIAQETQYF. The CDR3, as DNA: TGTGCCAGCAGCTTAATAGCGCAAGAGACCCAGTACTTC.

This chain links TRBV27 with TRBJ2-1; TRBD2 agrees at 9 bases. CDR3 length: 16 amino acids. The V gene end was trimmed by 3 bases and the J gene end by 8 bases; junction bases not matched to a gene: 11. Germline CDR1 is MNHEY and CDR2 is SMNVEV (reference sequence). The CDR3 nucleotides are TGTGCCAGCAGTTTCCTAGCGGGGATCCGCCACGATGAGCAGTTCTTC. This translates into CASSFLAGIRHDEQFF.

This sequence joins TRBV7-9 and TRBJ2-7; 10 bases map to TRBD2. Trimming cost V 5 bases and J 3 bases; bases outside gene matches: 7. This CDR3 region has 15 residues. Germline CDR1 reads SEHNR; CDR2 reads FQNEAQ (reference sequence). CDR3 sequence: CASSGTVAGGYEQYF. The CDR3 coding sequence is TGTGCCAGCAGCGGAACTGTAGCGGGGGGCTACGAGCAGTACTTC. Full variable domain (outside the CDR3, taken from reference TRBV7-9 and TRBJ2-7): DTGVSQNPRHKITKRGQNVTFRCDPISEHNRLYWYRQTLGQGPEFLTYFQNEAQLEKSRLLSDRFSAERPKGSFSTLEIQRTEQGDSAMYLCASSGTVAGGYEQYFGPGTRLTVT.

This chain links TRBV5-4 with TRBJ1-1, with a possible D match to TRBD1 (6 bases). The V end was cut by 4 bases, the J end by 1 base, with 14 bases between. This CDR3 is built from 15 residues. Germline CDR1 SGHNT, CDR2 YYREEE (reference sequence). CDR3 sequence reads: CASSGPDRENTEAFF. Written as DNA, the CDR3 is TGTGCCAGCAGCGGGCCGGACAGAGAGAACACTGAAGCTTTCTTT.

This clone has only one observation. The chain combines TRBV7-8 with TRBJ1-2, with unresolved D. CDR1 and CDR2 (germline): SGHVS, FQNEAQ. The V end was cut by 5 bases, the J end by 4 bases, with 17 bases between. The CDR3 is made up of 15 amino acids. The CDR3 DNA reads TGTGCCAGCAGCCCCCAGGCGCCTTCCGGCTATGGCTACACCTTC. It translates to CASSPQAPSGYGYTF.

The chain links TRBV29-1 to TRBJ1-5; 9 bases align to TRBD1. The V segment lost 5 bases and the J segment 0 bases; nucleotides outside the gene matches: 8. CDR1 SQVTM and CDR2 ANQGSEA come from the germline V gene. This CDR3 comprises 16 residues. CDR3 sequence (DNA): TGCAGCGTTCCACGGGACAGGGATTATAGCAATCAGCCCCAGCATTTT. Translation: CSVPRDRDYSNQPQHF. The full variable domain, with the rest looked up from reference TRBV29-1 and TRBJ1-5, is SAVISQKPSRDICQRGTSLTIQCQVDSQVTMMFWYRQQPGQSLTLIATANQGSEATYESGFVIDKFPISRPNLTFSTLTVSNMSPEDSSIYLCSVPRDRDYSNQPQHFGDGTRLSIL.

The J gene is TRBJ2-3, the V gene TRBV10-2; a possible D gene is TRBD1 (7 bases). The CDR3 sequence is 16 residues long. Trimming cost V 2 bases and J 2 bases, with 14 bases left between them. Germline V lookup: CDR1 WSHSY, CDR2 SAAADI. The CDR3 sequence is CASSEPRQGLTDTQYF. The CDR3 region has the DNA TGCGCCAGCAGTGAGCCGCGACAGGGACTCACAGATACGCAGTATTTT.

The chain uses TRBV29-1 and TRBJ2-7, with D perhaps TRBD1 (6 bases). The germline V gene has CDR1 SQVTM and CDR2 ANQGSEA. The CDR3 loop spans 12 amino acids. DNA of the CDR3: TGCAGTGTCACAGGGAGCTCCTACGAGCAGTACTTC. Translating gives CSVTGSSYEQYF.

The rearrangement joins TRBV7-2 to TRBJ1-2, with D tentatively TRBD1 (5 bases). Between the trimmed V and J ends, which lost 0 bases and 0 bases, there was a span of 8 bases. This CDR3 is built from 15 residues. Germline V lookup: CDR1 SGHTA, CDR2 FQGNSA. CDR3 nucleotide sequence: TGTGCCAGCAGCTTAGCGGGGCACGCTAACTATGGCTACACCTTC. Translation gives CASSLAGHANYGYTF.

This CDR3 reads CASSAGGTGGLGEKLFF. CDR3 nucleotide sequence: TGTGCCAGCAGCGCTGGGGGGACAGGGGGCCTAGGGGAAAAACTGTTTTTT. The chain couples TRBV9 to TRBJ1-4; 12 bases are shared with TRBD1. V lost 3 bases, J lost 8 bases, and 11 bases stayed unmatched. This CDR3 is 17 amino acids long. Germline loops: CDR1 SGDLS, CDR2 YYNGEE.

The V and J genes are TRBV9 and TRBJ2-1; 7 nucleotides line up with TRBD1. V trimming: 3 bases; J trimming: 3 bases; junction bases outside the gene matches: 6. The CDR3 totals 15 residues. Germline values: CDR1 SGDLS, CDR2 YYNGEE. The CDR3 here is CASSAGQANYNEQFF. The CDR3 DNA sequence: TGTGCCAGCAGCGCCGGACAGGCAAACTACAATGAGCAGTTCTTC.

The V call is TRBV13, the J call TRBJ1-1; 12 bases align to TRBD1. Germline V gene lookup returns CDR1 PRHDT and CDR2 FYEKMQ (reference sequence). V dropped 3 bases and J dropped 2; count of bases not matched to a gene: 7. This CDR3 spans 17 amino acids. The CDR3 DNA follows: TGTGCCAGCAGCTTTACCGGGACAGGGGGCGTCAACACTGAAGCTTTCTTT. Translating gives CASSFTGTGGVNTEAFF.

Written as DNA, the CDR3 is TGTGCCAGCAGTTTGGGGGGGCTAGCGGACTCCTACGAGCAGTACTTC. Translated, it gives CASSLGGLADSYEQYF. The chain uses TRBV28 and TRBJ2-7; perhaps TRBD2 as D (7 bases). Germline assignment: CDR1 MDHEN and CDR2 SYDVKM. The length of the CDR3 is 16 residues. V gave up 3 bases and J gave up 0 bases, with 15 bases separating them.

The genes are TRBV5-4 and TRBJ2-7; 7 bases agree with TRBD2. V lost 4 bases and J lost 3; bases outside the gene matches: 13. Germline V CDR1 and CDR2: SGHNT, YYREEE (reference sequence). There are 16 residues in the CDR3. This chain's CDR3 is CASSPVGRDPYYEQYF. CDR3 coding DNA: TGTGCCAGCAGCCCGGTGGGGAGGGACCCGTACTACGAGCAGTACTTC. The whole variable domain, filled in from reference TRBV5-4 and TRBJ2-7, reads ETGVTQSPTHLIKTRGQQVTLRCSSQSGHNTVSWYQQALGQGPQFIFQYYREEENGRGNFPPRFSGLQFPNYSSELNVNALELDDSALYLCASSPVGRDPYYEQYFGPGTRLTVT.

The CDR3 is CASSQGVSSGGEETQYF. CDR3 DNA sequence: TGCGCCAGCAGCCAAGGGGTGTCTAGCGGGGGGGAAGAGACCCAGTACTTC. The chain employs TRBV4-1 and TRBJ2-5; 12 bases match TRBD2. The CDR3 is made up of 17 amino acids. Trimming removed 1 base from V and 3 bases from J; junction bases left unmatched: 6. Germline-derived CDR1 and CDR2 are MGHRA and YSYEKL.

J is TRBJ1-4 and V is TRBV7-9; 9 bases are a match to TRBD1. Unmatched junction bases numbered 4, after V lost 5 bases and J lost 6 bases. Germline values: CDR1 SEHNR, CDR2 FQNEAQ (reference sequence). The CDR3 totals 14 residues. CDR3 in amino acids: CASSPRTGDEKLFF. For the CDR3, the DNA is TGTGCCAGCAGCCCTAGGACAGGGGATGAAAAACTGTTTTTT.

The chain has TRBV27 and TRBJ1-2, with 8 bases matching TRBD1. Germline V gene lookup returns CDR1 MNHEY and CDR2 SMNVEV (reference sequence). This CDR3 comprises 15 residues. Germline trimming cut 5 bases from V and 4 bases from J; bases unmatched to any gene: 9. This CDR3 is CASSPRTGTIYGYTF. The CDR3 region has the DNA TGTGCCAGCAGTCCCAGGACAGGGACCATCTATGGCTACACCTTC.

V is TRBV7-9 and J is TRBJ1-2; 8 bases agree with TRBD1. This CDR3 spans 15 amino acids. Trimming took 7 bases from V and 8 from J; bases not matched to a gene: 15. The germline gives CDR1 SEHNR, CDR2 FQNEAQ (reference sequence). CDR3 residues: CASTLVVQGARGYTF. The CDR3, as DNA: TGTGCCAGCACCCTCGTTGTCCAGGGGGCGCGAGGCTACACCTTC. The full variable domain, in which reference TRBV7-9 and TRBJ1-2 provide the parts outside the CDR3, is DTGVSQNPRHKITKRGQNVTFRCDPISEHNRLYWYRQTLGQGPEFLTYFQNEAQLEKSRLLSDRFSAERPKGSFSTLEIQRTEQGDSAMYLCASTLVVQGARGYTFGSGTRLTVV.

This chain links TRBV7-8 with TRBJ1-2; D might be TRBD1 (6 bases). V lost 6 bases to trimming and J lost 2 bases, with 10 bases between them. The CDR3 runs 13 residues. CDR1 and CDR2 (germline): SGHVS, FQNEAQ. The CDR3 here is CASSYQGNYGYTF. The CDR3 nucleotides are TGTGCCAGCAGTTATCAGGGGAACTATGGCTACACCTTC.

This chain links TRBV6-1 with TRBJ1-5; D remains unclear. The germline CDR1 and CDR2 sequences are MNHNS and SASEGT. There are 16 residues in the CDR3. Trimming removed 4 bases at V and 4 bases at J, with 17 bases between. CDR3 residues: CASSAFGSTYNQPQHF. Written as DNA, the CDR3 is TGTGCCAGCAGTGCCTTCGGGTCAACATATAATCAGCCCCAGCATTTT.

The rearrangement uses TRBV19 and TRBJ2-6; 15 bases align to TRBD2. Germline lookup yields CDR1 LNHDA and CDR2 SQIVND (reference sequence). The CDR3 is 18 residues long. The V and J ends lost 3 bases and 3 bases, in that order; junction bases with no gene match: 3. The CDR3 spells CASSMRGLAGGGANVLTF. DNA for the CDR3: TGTGCCAGTAGTATGAGGGGACTAGCGGGAGGTGGGGCCAACGTCCTGACTTTC. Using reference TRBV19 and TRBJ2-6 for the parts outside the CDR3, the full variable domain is DGGITQSPKYLFRKEGQNVTLSCEQNLNHDAMYWYRQDPGQGLRLIYYSQIVNDFQKGDIAEGYSVSREKKESFPLTVTSAQKNPTAFYLCASSMRGLAGGGANVLTFGAGSRLTVL.